The count of the clone carrying this TCR beta chain is one. The antigen is unknown. The data derive from a study of T-cell reconstitution after alpha-beta-depleted transplantation in children. General observations from the study: Some patients showed high day-60 TCRbeta diversity, which derived from surviving recipient T cells and thymic progenitors. By about two months after transplant, alpha-beta T cells reportedly arose from several hundred graft clones that had expanded. T-cell counts and diversity at one year post-transplant came mainly from newly produced T cells.

The CDR3 length is 14 residues. CDR1 and CDR2 from the germline V gene are KGHSH and LQKENI. V lost 6 bases and J lost 3, with 11 bases in between. The library targeted TCRbeta and was prepared with unique molecular identifiers. MiXCR was run by TCRdb on the PCR reads, yielding one entry per CDR3 protein. The data show fewer than 500,000 distinct CDR3 sequences, roughly two fifths seen once. This rearrangement joins TRBV18 to TRBJ1-4; D is ambiguous. The sequence was collected from a girl aged 2 to 9 with aplastic anemia, due to receive a stem cell transplant. Sequenced here: PBMCs, sampled before TCRalphabeta/CD19-depleted stem cell transplant. CDR3 protein: CASSPYGANEKLFF. As DNA, the CDR3 is TGTGCCAGCTCGCCCTATGGGGCTAATGAAAAACTGTTTTTT.